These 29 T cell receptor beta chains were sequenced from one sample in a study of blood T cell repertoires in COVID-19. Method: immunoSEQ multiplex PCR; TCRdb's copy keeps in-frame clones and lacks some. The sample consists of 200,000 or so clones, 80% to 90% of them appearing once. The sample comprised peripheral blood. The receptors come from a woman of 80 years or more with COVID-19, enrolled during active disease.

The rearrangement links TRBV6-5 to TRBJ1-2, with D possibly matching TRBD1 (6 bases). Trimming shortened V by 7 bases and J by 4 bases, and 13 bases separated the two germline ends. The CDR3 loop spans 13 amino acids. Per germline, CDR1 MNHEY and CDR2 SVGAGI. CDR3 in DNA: TGTGCCAGCACCACCGGGACACCCTATGGCTACACCTTC. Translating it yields CASTTGTPYGYTF.

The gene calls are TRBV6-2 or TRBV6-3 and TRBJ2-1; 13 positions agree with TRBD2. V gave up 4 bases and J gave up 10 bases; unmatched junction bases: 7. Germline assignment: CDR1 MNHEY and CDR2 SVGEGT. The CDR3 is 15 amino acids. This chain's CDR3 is CASSSRLAGGEEQFF. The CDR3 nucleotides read TGTGCCAGCAGTTCTCGACTAGCGGGAGGAGAAGAGCAGTTCTTC.

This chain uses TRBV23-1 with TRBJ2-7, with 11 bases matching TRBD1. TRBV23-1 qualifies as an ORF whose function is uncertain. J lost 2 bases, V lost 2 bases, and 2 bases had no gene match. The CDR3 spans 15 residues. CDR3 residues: CASSQKGQGAYEQYF. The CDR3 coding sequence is TGCGCCAGCAGTCAAAAGGGACAGGGGGCCTACGAGCAGTACTTC.

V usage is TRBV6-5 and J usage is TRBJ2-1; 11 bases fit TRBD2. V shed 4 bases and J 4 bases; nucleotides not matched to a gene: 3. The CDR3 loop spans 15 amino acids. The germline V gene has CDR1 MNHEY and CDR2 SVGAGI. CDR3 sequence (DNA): TGTGCCAGCAGTTTACTAGCGGGAGCTTACAATGAGCAGTTCTTC. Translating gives CASSLLAGAYNEQFF.

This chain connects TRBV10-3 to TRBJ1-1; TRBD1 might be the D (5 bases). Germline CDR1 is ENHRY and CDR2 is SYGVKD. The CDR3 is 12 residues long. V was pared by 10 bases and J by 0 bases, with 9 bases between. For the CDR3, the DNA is TGTGCCACGCGGGGGGTGAACACTGAAGCTTTCTTT. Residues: CATRGVNTEAFF.

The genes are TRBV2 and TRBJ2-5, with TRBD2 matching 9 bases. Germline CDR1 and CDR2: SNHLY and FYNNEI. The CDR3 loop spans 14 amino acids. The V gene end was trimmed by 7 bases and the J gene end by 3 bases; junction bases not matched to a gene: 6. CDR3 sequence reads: CASKPGLAKETQYF. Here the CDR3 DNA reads TGTGCCAGCAAACCGGGACTAGCTAAAGAGACCCAGTACTTC.

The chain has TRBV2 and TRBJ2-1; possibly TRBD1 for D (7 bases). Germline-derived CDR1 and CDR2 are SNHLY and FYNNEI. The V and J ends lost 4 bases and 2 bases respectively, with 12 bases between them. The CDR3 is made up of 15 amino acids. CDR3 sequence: CASSGRDRAYNEQFF. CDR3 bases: TGTGCCAGCAGTGGGCGGGACAGAGCCTACAATGAGCAGTTCTTC.

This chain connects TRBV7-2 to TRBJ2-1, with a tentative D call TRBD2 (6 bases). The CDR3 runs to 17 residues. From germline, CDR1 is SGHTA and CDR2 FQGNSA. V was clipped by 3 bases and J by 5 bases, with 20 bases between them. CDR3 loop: CASSFPGGGFIHNEQFF. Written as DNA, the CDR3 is TGTGCCAGCAGCTTCCCCGGGGGAGGCTTCATACACAATGAGCAGTTCTTC.

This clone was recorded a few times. The chain's CDR3 is CASSPWGGDYNEQFF. The CDR3 nucleotides read TGTGCCAGCTCACCATGGGGGGGCGACTACAATGAGCAGTTCTTC. The rearrangement joins TRBV18 to TRBJ2-1; D possibly corresponds to TRBD2 (7 bases). V shed 2 bases and J shed 3 bases, with 11 bases lying between them. The CDR3 has 15 amino acids. Per germline, CDR1 KGHSH and CDR2 LQKENI.

In DNA form, the CDR3 reads TGTGCCAGCAGCTCTCAGGCCTACGAGCAGTACTTC. Its protein product is CASSSQAYEQYF. This chain uses TRBV5-6 with TRBJ2-7; D is unresolved. V was trimmed by 3 bases and J by 2 bases, leaving 6 bases between them. The germline CDR1 and CDR2 sequences are SGHDT and YYEEEE. The CDR3 loop spans 12 amino acids.

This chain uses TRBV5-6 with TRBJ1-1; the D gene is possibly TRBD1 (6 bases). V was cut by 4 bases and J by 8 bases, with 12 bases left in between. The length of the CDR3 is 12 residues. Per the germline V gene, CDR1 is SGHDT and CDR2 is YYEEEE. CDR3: CASSHDRFEAFF. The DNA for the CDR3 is TGTGCCAGCAGCCATGACAGGTTCGAAGCTTTCTTT. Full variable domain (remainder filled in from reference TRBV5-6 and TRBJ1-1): DAGVTQSPTHLIKTRGQQVTLRCSPKSGHDTVSWYQQALGQGPQFIFQYYEEEERQRGNFPDRFSGHQFPNYSSELNVNALLLGDSALYLCASSHDRFEAFFGQGTRLTVV.

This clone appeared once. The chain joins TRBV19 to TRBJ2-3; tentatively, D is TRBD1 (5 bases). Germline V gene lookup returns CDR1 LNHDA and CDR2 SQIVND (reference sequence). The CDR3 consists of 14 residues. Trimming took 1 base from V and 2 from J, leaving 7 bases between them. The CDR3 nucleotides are TGTGCCAGTAGTATAGGTGGGGCCACAGATACGCAGTATTTT. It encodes CASSIGGATDTQYF.

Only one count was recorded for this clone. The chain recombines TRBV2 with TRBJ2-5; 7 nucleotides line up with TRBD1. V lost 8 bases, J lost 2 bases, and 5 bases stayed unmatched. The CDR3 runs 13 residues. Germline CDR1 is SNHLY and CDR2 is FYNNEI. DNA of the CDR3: TGTGCCAGCGTAAGGGGGCAGCAAGAGACCCAGTACTTC. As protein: CASVRGQQETQYF.

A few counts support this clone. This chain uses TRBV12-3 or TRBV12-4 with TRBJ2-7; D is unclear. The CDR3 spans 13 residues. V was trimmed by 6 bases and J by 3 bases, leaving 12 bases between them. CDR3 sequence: CASRRSSIYEQYF. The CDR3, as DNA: TGTGCCAGCAGGAGGAGCTCAATCTACGAGCAGTACTTC.

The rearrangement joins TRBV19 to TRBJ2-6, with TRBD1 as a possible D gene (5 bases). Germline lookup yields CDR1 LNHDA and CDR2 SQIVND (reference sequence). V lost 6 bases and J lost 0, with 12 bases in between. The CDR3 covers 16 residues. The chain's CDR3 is CASRLDSLSGANVLTF. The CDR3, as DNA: TGTGCCAGTAGGTTAGACAGCCTCTCTGGGGCCAACGTCCTGACTTTC.

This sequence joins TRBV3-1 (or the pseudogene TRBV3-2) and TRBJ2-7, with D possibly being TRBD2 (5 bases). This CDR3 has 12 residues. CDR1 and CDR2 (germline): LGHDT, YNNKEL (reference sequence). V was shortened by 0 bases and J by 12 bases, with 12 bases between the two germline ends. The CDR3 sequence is CASSQDRGIRYF. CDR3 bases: TGTGCCAGCAGCCAAGATCGGGGAATTCGGTACTTC.

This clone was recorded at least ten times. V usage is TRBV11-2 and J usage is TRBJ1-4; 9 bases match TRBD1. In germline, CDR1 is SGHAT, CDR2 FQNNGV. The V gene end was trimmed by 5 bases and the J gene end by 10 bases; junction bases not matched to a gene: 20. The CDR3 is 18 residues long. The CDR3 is CASSPLAGQGMYWGKLFF. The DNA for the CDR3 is TGTGCCAGCAGCCCTTTAGCGGGACAGGGAATGTACTGGGGAAAACTGTTTTTT. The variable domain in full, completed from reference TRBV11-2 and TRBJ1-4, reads EAGVAQSPRYKIIEKRQSVAFWCNPISGHATLYWYQQILGQGPKLLIQFQNNGVVDDSQLPKDRFSAERLKGVDSTLKIQPAKLEDSAVYLCASSPLAGQGMYWGKLFFGSGTQLSVL.

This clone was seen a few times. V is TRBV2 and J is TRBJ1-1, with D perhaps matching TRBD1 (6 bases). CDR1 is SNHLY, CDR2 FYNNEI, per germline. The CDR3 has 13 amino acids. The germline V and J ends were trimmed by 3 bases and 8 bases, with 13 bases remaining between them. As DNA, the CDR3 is TGTGCCAGCAGTGAGGTCCGGCAGGGGGAAGCTTTCTTT. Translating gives CASSEVRQGEAFF.

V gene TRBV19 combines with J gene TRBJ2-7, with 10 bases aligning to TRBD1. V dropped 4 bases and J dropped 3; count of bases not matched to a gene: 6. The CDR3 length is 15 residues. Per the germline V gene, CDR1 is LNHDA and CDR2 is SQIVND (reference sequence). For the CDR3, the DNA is TGTGCCAGTAGTACCCAGACAGGGGGCGTCTACGAGCAGTACTTC. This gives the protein CASSTQTGGVYEQYF.

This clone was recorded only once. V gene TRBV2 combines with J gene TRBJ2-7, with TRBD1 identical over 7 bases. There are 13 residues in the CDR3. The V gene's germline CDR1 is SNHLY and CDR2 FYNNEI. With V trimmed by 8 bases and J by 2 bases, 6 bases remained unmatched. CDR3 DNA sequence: TGTGCCAGCTCCAGGGACAGCGCCTACGAGCAGTACTTC. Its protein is CASSRDSAYEQYF.

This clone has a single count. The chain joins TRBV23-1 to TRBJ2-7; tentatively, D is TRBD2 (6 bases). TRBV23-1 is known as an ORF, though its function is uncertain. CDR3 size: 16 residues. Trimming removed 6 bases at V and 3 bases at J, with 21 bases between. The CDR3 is CASRRPGTVKSYEQYF. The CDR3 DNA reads TGCGCCAGCAGACGACCCGGGACTGTGAAAAGCTACGAGCAGTACTTC.

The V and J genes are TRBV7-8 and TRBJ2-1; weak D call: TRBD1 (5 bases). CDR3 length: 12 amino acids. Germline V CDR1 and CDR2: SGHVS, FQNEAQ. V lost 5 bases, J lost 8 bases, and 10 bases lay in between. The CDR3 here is CASSVDRYEQFF. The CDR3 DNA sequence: TGTGCCAGCAGCGTAGACAGATATGAGCAGTTCTTC. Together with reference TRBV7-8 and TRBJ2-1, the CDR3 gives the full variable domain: GAGVSQSPRYKVAKRGQDVALRCDPISGHVSLFWYQQALGQGPEFLTYFQNEAQLDKSGLPSDRFFAERPEGSVSTLKIQRTQQEDSAVYLCASSVDRYEQFFGPGTRLTVL.

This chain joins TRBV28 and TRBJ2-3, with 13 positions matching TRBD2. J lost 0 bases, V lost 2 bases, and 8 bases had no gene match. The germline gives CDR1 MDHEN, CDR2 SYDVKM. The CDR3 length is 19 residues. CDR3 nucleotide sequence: TGTGCCAGCAGTTTAGAACTAGCGGGAGGGCAAGCTAGCACAGATACGCAGTATTTT. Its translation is CASSLELAGGQASTDTQYF. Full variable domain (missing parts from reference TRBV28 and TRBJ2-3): DVKVTQSSRYLVKRTGEKVFLECVQDMDHENMFWYRQDPGLGLRLIYFSYDVKMKEKGDIPEGYSVSREKKERFSLILESASTNQTSMYLCASSLELAGGQASTDTQYFGPGTRLTVL.

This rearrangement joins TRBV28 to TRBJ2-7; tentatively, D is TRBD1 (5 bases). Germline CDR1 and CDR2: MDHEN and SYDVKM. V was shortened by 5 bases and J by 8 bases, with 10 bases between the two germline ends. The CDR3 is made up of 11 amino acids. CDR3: CASSTGDKQYF. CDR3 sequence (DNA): TGTGCCAGCAGTACAGGAGACAAGCAGTACTTC.

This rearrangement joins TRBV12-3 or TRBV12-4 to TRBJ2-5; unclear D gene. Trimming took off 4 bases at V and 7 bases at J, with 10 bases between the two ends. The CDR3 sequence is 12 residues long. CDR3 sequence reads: CASSSSSVTQYF. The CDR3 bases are TGTGCCAGCAGTTCCTCTTCGGTGACCCAGTACTTC.

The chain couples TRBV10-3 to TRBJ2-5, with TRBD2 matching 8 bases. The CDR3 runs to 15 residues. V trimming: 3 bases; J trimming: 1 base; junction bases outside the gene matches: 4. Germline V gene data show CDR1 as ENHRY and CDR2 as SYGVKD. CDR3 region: CAISEQRGPQETQYF. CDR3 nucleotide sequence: TGTGCCATCAGTGAACAGCGGGGGCCCCAAGAGACCCAGTACTTC.

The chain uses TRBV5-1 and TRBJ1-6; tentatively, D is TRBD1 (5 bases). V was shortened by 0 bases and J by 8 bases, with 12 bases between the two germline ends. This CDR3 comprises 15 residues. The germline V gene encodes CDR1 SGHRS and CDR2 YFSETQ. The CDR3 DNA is TGCGCCAGCAGCTTGGAAGGCAGGGATGATTCACCCCTCCACTTT. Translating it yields CASSLEGRDDSPLHF.

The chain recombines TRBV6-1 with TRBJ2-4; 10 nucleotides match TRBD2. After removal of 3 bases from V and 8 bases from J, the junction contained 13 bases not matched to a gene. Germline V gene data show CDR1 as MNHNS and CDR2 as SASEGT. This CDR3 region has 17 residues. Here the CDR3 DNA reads TGTGCCAGCAGTGACATGGCTAGCGGGGGACCCGTGGACATTCAGTACTTC. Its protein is CASSDMASGGPVDIQYF.

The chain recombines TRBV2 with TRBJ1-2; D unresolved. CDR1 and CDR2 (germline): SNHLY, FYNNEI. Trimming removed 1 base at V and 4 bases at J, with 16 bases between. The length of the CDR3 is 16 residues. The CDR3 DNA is TGTGCCAGCAGTGAAGGGGCCGTCGTTGACCTCTATGGCTACACCTTC. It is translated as CASSEGAVVDLYGYTF.